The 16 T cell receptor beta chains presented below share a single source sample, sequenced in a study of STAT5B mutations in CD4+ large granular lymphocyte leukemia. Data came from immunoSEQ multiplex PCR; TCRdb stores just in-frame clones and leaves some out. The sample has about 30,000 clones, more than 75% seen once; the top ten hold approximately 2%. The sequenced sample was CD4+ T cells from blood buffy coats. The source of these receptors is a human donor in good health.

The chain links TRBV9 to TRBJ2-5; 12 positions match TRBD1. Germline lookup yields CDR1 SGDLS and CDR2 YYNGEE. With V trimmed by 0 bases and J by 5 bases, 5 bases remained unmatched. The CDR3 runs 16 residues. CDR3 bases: TGTGCCAGCAGCGTAGGGGGGACAGGGGGCGGCGAGACCCAGTACTTC. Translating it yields CASSVGGTGGGETQYF.

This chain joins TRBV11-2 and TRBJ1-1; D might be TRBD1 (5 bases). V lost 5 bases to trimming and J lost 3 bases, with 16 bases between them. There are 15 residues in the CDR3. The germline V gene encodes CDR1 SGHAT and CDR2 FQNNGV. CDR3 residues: CASSLGWDGDTEAFF. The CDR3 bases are TGTGCCAGCAGCCTAGGGTGGGACGGCGACACTGAAGCTTTCTTT.

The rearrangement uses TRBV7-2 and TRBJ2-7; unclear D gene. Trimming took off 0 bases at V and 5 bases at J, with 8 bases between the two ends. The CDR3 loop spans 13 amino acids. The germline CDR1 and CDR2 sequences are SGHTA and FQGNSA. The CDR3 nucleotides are TGTGCCAGCAGCTTAGCACGGCCAGACGAGCAGTACTTC. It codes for CASSLARPDEQYF.

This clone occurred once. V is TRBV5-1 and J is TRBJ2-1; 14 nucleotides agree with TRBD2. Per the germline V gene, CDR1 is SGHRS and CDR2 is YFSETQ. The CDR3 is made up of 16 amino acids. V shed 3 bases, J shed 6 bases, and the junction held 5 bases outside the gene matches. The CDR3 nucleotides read TGCGCCAGCAGCTCCCCCGGGACTAGCGGGAGCAATGAGCAGTTCTTC. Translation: CASSSPGTSGSNEQFF.

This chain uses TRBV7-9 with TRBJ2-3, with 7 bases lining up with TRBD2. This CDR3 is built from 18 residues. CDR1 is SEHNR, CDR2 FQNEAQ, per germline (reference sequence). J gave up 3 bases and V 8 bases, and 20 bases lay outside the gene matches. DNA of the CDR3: TGTGCCAGCCCGGGCGCCAAGCGGGGCCACGAAGTGACAGATACGCAGTATTTT. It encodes CASPGAKRGHEVTDTQYF.

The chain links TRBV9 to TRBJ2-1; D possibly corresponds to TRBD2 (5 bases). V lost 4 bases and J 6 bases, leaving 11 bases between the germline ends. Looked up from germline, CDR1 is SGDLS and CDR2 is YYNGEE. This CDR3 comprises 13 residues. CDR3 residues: CASSLGLPNEQFF. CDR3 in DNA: TGTGCCAGCAGCCTTGGACTCCCCAATGAGCAGTTCTTC.

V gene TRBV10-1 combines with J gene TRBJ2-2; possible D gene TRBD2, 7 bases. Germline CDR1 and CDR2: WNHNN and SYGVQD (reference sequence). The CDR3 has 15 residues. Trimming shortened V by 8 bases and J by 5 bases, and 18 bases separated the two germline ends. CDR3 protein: CASRGGGQGTGELFF. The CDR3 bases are TGCGCCAGCCGCGGCGGGGGCCAGGGGACCGGGGAGCTGTTTTTT.

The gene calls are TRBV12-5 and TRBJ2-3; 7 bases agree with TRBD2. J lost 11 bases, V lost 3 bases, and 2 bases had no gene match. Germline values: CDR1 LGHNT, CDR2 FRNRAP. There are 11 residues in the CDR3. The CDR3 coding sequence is TGTGCTAGTGGTTTTGGACTAGTGCAGTATTTT. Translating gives CASGFGLVQYF.

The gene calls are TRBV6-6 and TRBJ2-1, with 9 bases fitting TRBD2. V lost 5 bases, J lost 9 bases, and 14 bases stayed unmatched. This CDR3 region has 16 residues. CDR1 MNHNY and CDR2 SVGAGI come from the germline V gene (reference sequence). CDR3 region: CASSPSRGGLLVEQFF. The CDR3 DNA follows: TGTGCCAGCAGTCCCTCGCGGGGGGGGTTGTTGGTTGAGCAGTTCTTC.

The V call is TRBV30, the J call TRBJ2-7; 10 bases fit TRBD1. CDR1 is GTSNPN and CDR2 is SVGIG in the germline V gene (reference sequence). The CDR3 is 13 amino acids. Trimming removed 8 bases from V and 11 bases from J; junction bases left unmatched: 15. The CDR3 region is CARDRGDPFGKYF. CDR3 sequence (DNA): TGTGCCAGGGACAGGGGAGACCCCTTCGGGAAGTACTTC.

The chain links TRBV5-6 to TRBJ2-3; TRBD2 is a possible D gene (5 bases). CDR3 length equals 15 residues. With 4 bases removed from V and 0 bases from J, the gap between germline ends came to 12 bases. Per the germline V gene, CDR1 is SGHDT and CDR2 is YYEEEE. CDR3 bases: TGTGCCAGCAGCCTCGGGGTACTAAGCACAGATACGCAGTATTTT. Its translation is CASSLGVLSTDTQYF.

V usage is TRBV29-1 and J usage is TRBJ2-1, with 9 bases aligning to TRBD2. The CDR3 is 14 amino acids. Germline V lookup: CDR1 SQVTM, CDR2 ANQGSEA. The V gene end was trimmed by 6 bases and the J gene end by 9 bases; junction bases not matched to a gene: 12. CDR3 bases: TGCAGCGTGGGCGCGGGAGGGTATTTAGGTGAGCAGTTCTTC. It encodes CSVGAGGYLGEQFF.

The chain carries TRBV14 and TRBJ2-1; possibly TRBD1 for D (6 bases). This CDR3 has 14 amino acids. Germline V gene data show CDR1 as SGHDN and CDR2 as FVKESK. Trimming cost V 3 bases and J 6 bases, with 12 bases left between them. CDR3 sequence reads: CASSHGQLSNEQFF. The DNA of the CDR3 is TGTGCCAGCAGCCACGGACAGCTATCCAATGAGCAGTTCTTC. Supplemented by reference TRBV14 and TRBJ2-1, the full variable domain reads EAGVTQFPSHSVIEKGQTVTLRCDPISGHDNLYWYRRVMGKEIKFLLHFVKESKQDESGMPNNRFLAERTGGTYSTLKVQPAELEDSGVYFCASSHGQLSNEQFFGPGTRLTVL.

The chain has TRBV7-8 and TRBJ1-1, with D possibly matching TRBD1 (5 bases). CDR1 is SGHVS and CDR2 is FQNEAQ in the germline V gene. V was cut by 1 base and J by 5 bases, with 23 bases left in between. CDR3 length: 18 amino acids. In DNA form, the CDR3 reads TGTGCCAGCAGCTTAGGCTTACGGCAGGGCCACCGAGGAACTGAAGCTTTCTTT. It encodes CASSLGLRQGHRGTEAFF.

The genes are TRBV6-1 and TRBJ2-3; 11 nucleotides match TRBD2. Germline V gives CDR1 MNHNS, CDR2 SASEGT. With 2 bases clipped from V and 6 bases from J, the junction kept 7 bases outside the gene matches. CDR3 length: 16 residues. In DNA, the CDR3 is TGTGCCAGCAGTGAATGGTTAGCGGGGGGGCTGGATACGCAGTATTTT. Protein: CASSEWLAGGLDTQYF.

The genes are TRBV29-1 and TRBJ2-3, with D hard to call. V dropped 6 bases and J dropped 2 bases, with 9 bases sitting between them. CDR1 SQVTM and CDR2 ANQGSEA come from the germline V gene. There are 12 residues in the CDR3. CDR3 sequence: CSVGRVTDTQYF. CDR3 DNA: TGCAGCGTGGGTAGGGTCACAGATACGCAGTATTTT.